These 27 T cell receptor beta chains share one sample of origin, sequenced in a study of blood T cell repertoires in COVID-19. This table comes from immunoSEQ multiplex PCR, and its TCRdb copy is limited to in-frame clones, with some not included. This table has fewer than 250,000 clones, about 91% appearing once. The sequenced sample was PBMCs or T cells enriched from blood (not recorded which). These receptor sequences come from a woman aged 45-65 years with acute COVID-19.

The chain has TRBV9 and TRBJ2-7; D perhaps matches TRBD1 (6 bases). V lost 2 bases and J 2 bases, leaving 14 bases between the germline ends. The CDR3 is 15 amino acids. The germline CDR1 and CDR2 sequences are SGDLS and YYNGEE. CDR3 amino acids: CASSVSSTGTYEQYF. The CDR3 nucleotides read TGTGCCAGCAGCGTCTCATCTACAGGGACCTACGAGCAGTACTTC.

V gene TRBV27 combines with J gene TRBJ1-3; a possible D gene is TRBD1 (5 bases). Trimming removed 4 bases from V and 0 bases from J, with 10 bases in between. Germline CDR1 reads MNHEY; CDR2 reads SMNVEV (reference sequence). The CDR3 extends over 15 amino acids. The chain's CDR3 is CASSSRGSSGNTIYF. CDR3 sequence (DNA): TGTGCCAGCAGTTCCCGGGGGAGCTCTGGAAACACCATATATTTT.

CDR3 bases: TGTGCCAGCAGTTACCTCGGGACTAGCGGGAGGGTAGTGCAGTTCTTC. Residues: CASSYLGTSGRVVQFF. The chain uses TRBV6-5 and TRBJ2-1; 16 bases are a match to TRBD2. With 2 bases clipped from V and 12 bases from J, the junction kept 7 bases outside the gene matches. This CDR3 has 16 amino acids. Germline lookup yields CDR1 MNHEY and CDR2 SVGAGI.

The chain uses TRBV7-9 and TRBJ1-1; no firm D call. Trimming left V 6 bases short and J 2 bases short, with 13 bases between. Germline V gene lookup returns CDR1 SEHNR and CDR2 FQNEAQ (reference sequence). The CDR3 has 14 amino acids. In DNA form, the CDR3 reads TGTGCCAGCAGATTACAGACGGGAAACACTGAAGCTTTCTTT. Amino acid sequence: CASRLQTGNTEAFF.

This chain connects TRBV3-1 (or the pseudogene TRBV3-2) to TRBJ1-4; 9 bases fit TRBD1. The V gene end was trimmed by 4 bases and the J gene end by 3 bases; junction bases not matched to a gene: 6. The CDR3 is 16 amino acids. Germline CDR1 reads LGHDT; CDR2 reads YNNKEL (reference sequence). This chain's CDR3 is CASSRLQGAANEKLFF. In DNA form, the CDR3 reads TGTGCCAGCAGCCGCCTACAGGGGGCTGCTAATGAAAAACTGTTTTTT.

For the CDR3, the DNA is TGTGCCAGCAGCGCCACCGTGAGGGTAGAGACCCAGTACTTC. This gives the protein CASSATVRVETQYF. This sequence joins TRBV2 and TRBJ2-5, with D possibly matching TRBD2 (5 bases). Germline V gene data show CDR1 as SNHLY and CDR2 as FYNNEI. CDR3 size: 14 residues. V was shortened by 6 bases and J by 4 bases, with 15 bases between the two germline ends.

This chain links TRBV28 with TRBJ2-1, with D unresolved. Trimming left V 3 bases short and J 0 bases short, with 12 bases between. This CDR3 region has 16 residues. Germline V gene sequence: CDR1 MDHEN, CDR2 SYDVKM. The CDR3 reads CASSFRAESSYNEQFF. The CDR3 nucleotides are TGTGCCAGCAGTTTTCGTGCGGAGAGCTCCTACAATGAGCAGTTCTTC.

The chain links TRBV12-3 or TRBV12-4 to TRBJ2-2; 7 bases are a match to TRBD1. Losses at the gene ends were 6 bases for V and 5 bases for J; bases not matched to a gene: 3. CDR3 length equals 13 residues. The CDR3 spells CASSPTGTGELFF. As DNA, the CDR3 is TGTGCCAGCAGCCCGACAGGGACCGGGGAGCTGTTTTTT.

The chain couples TRBV6-2 or TRBV6-3 to TRBJ2-2; the match to TRBD1 covers 7 bases. This CDR3 region has 17 residues. Germline trimming cut 2 bases from V and 5 bases from J; bases unmatched to any gene: 11. CDR1 MNHEY and CDR2 SVGEGT come from the germline V gene. CDR3 DNA: TGTGCCAGCAGTTACCCGACAGGGCGCAAGGTGACCGGGGAGCTGTTTTTT. This codes for CASSYPTGRKVTGELFF.

This chain links TRBV18 with TRBJ1-2; 8 nucleotides match TRBD1. Germline loops: CDR1 KGHSH, CDR2 LQKENI. The trim removed 5 bases at V and 4 bases at J, leaving 9 bases unmatched. This CDR3 is built from 15 residues. The CDR3 nucleotides read TGTGCCAGCTCAACCAAACCCGACAGGGGCTATGGCTACACCTTC. Encoded protein: CASSTKPDRGYGYTF. Supplemented by reference TRBV18 and TRBJ1-2, the full variable domain reads NAGVMQNPRHLVRRRGQEARLRCSPMKGHSHVYWYRQLPEEGLKFMVYLQKENIIDESGMPKERFSAEFPKEGPSILRIQQVVRGDSAAYFCASSTKPDRGYGYTFGSGTRLTVV.

The genes are TRBV3-1 (or the pseudogene TRBV3-2) and TRBJ2-2, with TRBD2 matching 10 bases. Germline values: CDR1 LGHDT, CDR2 YNNKEL (reference sequence). This CDR3 is built from 19 residues. Losses at the gene ends were 4 bases for V and 3 bases for J; bases not matched to a gene: 14. CDR3 residues: CASSLPYSGRARYTGELFF. In DNA, the CDR3 is TGTGCCAGCAGCCTTCCGTACAGCGGGAGGGCTAGGTACACCGGGGAGCTGTTTTTT.

This chain connects TRBV7-3 to TRBJ1-5; the D gene is possibly TRBD1 (6 bases). CDR3 size: 14 residues. The V gene's germline CDR1 is SGHTA and CDR2 FQGTGA. V lost 6 bases, J lost 5 bases, and 14 bases lay in between. CDR3 sequence (DNA): TGTGCCAGCAGTGGACAGTTTAACTATCAGCCCCAGCATTTT. Translation gives CASSGQFNYQPQHF.

In this sample, this clone turned up a few times. This chain links TRBV5-1 with TRBJ2-1, with TRBD2 matching over 9 bases. V shed 5 bases, J shed 4 bases, and the junction held 4 bases outside the gene matches. This CDR3 spans 14 amino acids. Germline V gives CDR1 SGHRS, CDR2 YFSETQ. The CDR3 sequence: CASRRTSEYNEQFF. DNA of the CDR3: TGCGCCAGCAGGAGGACTAGCGAGTACAATGAGCAGTTCTTC.

CDR3 sequence reads: CASSPPAGGETQYF. Here the CDR3 DNA reads TGTGCCAGCTCACCACCAGCGGGAGGAGAGACCCAGTACTTC. The chain employs TRBV18 and TRBJ2-5, with 9 bases matching TRBD2. There are 14 residues in the CDR3. Germline CDR1 and CDR2: KGHSH and LQKENI. J lost 4 bases, V lost 0 bases, and 0 bases had no gene match.

The chain links TRBV7-2 to TRBJ2-1; D perhaps matches TRBD2 (6 bases). Germline CDR1 SGHTA, CDR2 FQGNSA. This CDR3 is 15 amino acids long. V dropped 5 bases and J dropped 6 bases, with 17 bases sitting between them. The CDR3 DNA reads as TGTGCCAGCAGCCCCCAAGGGTGGGAGGCCAATGAGCAGTTCTTC. Translating it yields CASSPQGWEANEQFF. The full variable domain, rest sourced from reference TRBV7-2 and TRBJ2-1, is GAGVSQSPSNKVTEKGKDVELRCDPISGHTALYWYRQSLGQGLEFLIYFQGNSAPDKSGLPSDRFSAERTGGSVSTLTIQRTQQEDSAVYLCASSPQGWEANEQFFGPGTRLTVL.

The gene calls are TRBV6-5 and TRBJ2-6, with D possibly being TRBD2 (6 bases). Trimming cost V 4 bases and J 4 bases, with 11 bases left between them. There are 15 residues in the CDR3. Germline CDR1 MNHEY, CDR2 SVGAGI. DNA for the CDR3: TGTGCCAGCAGTTTCGGGGGTACCGGGGCCAACGTCCTGACTTTC. Translated: CASSFGGTGANVLTF.

This chain connects TRBV30 to TRBJ1-5; D gene ambiguous. CDR1 and CDR2 from the germline V gene are GTSNPN and SVGIG (reference sequence). V lost 3 bases and J lost 8, with 11 bases in between. The CDR3 totals 12 residues. CDR3 coding DNA: TGTGCCTGGAGCCCCTCAGCGGAGCCCCAGCATTTT. This encodes CAWSPSAEPQHF.

The chain carries TRBV9 and TRBJ2-5, with D tentatively TRBD2 (6 bases). Between the trimmed V and J ends, which lost 0 bases and 3 bases, there was a span of 12 bases. The V gene's germline CDR1 is SGDLS and CDR2 YYNGEE. CDR3 length: 15 amino acids. CDR3 sequence: CASSVAGTLEETQYF. The CDR3 nucleotides read TGTGCCAGCAGCGTAGCTGGGACTCTGGAAGAGACCCAGTACTTC.

The chain carries TRBV19 and TRBJ2-7; 12 nucleotides align to TRBD2. Germline loops: CDR1 LNHDA, CDR2 SQIVND (reference sequence). This CDR3 is 14 amino acids long. The J segment lost 4 bases and the V segment lost 5 bases, leaving 3 bases of the junction unmatched. The CDR3 DNA follows: TGTGCCAGTAGTCTGACTAGCGGGGGTTACGAGCAGTACTTC. This encodes CASSLTSGGYEQYF.

The rearrangement joins TRBV4-2 to TRBJ1-4; 7 nucleotides match TRBD1. Trimming at V came to 1 base and at J to 3 bases, leaving 5 bases not matched to a gene. CDR3 size: 16 residues. Germline V gives CDR1 LGHNA, CDR2 YNFKEQ. Here the CDR3 reads CASSQGLGQPNEKLFF. The CDR3 coding sequence is TGTGCCAGCAGCCAAGGTTTGGGACAGCCTAATGAAAAACTGTTTTTT.

The chain joins TRBV19 to TRBJ2-7; TRBD1 is a possible D gene (6 bases). Germline V CDR1 and CDR2: LNHDA, SQIVND (reference sequence). Trimming stripped 5 bases from V and 5 bases from J, with 10 bases between. The CDR3 has 12 residues. DNA of the CDR3: TGTGCCAGTAGTTTTGGGACAAACGAGCAGTACTTC. Residues: CASSFGTNEQYF.

J is TRBJ2-7 and V is TRBV18; 11 positions agree with TRBD1. The CDR3 extends over 14 amino acids. Unmatched junction bases numbered 3, after V lost 2 bases and J lost 6 bases. Per the germline V gene, CDR1 is KGHSH and CDR2 is LQKENI. The CDR3 DNA is TGTGCCAGCTCACCAGTAGGGACAGGGGGCGAGCAGTACTTC. Translating gives CASSPVGTGGEQYF.

V is TRBV4-1 and J is TRBJ2-1; tentatively, D is TRBD2 (5 bases). The V gene's germline CDR1 is MGHRA and CDR2 YSYEKL. The CDR3 has 14 amino acids. V was shortened by 3 bases and J by 10 bases, with 16 bases between the two germline ends. CDR3: CASSQMDVEGEQFF. CDR3 in DNA: TGCGCCAGCAGCCAGATGGACGTCGAGGGCGAGCAGTTCTTC.

V and J are TRBV19 and TRBJ2-3; 7 bases fit TRBD1. V lost 6 bases and J lost 8; bases outside the gene matches: 8. Germline CDR1 and CDR2: LNHDA and SQIVND (reference sequence). There are 13 residues in the CDR3. The CDR3 sequence: CASRSTGEGTQYF. CDR3 DNA: TGTGCCAGTAGATCCACAGGGGAAGGTACGCAGTATTTT.

This chain uses TRBV27 with TRBJ2-1; 10 nucleotides align to TRBD1. V lost 5 bases to trimming and J lost 7 bases; unmatched junction nucleotides: 11. Germline V lookup: CDR1 MNHEY, CDR2 SMNVEV (reference sequence). The CDR3 extends over 16 amino acids. CDR3 nucleotides: TGTGCCAGCAGTGGGTCCGGGACAGGGGTTGGGAATGAGCAGTTCTTC. Translating it yields CASSGSGTGVGNEQFF.

CDR3 protein: CAIGTYEQYF. DNA for the CDR3: TGTGCCATCGGCACCTACGAGCAGTACTTC. The chain recombines TRBV10-3 with TRBJ2-7; D is unresolved. From germline, CDR1 is ENHRY and CDR2 SYGVKD. Trimming shortened V by 8 bases and J by 2 bases, and 4 bases separated the two germline ends. The CDR3 length is 10 residues.

The J gene is TRBJ2-2, the V gene TRBV28; tentatively, D is TRBD2 (6 bases). The CDR3 spans 13 residues. V was pared by 7 bases and J by 0 bases, with 6 bases between. In germline, CDR1 is MDHEN, CDR2 SYDVKM. CDR3: CASKRANTGELFF. CDR3 DNA: TGTGCCAGCAAGCGGGCGAACACCGGGGAGCTGTTTTTT.